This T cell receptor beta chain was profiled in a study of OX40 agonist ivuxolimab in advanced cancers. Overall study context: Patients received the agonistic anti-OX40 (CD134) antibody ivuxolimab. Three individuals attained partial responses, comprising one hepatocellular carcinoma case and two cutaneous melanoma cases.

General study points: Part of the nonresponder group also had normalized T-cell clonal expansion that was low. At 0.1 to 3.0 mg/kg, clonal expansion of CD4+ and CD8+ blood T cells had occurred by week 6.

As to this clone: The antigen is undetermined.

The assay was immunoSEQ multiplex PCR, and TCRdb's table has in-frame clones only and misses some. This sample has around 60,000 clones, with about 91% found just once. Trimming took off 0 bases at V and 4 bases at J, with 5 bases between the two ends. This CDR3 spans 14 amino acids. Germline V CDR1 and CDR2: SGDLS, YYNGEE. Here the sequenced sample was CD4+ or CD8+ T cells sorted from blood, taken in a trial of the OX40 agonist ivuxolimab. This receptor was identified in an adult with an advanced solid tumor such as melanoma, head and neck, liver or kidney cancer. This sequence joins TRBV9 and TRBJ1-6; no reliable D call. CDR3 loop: CASSVGAYNSPLHF. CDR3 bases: TGTGCCAGCAGCGTAGGGGCGTATAATTCACCCCTCCACTTT.